This is a list of T cell receptor beta chains from one sample in a study of cytomegalovirus exposure and HLA in healthy donors. Method: immunoSEQ multiplex PCR; TCRdb's copy keeps in-frame clones and lacks some. The sample holds about 330,000 clones, 70% to 90% seen once. Specimen: PBMCs. These receptors came from a woman under 30 in good health and CMV-seronegative. Both conserved end residues are part of each CDR3. The D gene is left open where the match is weak. Clone size is shown for a subset of rows, as once, few, many or a class of expanded clone.

size: once; V: TRBV19; J: TRBJ2-7; D: TRBD1; CDR3: CASSTNRGSEQYF; DNA: TGTGCCAGTAGTACCAACAGGGGCAGCGAGCAGTACTTC
size: NA; V: TRBV2; J: TRBJ2-2; D: NA; CDR3: CASFGPGTGELFF; DNA: TGTGCCAGCTTTGGACCGGGAACCGGGGAGCTGTTTTTT
size: NA; V: TRBV9; J: TRBJ2-3; D: NA; CDR3: CASSVVASTDTQYF; DNA: TGTGCCAGCAGCGTTGTAGCGAGCACAGATACGCAGTATTTT
size: NA; V: TRBV27; J: TRBJ2-3; D: TRBD2; CDR3: CASSLLAGSTDTQYF; DNA: TGTGCCAGCAGTTTATTAGCGGGTAGTACAGATACGCAGTATTTT
size: once; V: TRBV6-5; J: TRBJ1-2; D: NA; CDR3: CASSYTTGRRAGYTF; DNA: TGTGCCAGCAGTTACACGACAGGACGCAGGGCAGGCTACACCTTC
size: NA; V: TRBV13; J: TRBJ2-1; D: TRBD2; CDR3: CASSRTSGINNEQFF; DNA: TGTGCCAGCAGCCGGACTAGCGGAATCAACAATGAGCAGTTCTTC
size: NA; V: TRBV7-9; J: TRBJ2-2; D: NA; CDR3: CASSSSGRRTPDIAGELFF; DNA: TGTGCCAGCAGCTCCTCGGGCAGGAGGACTCCTGACATTGCCGGGGAGCTGTTTTTT
size: NA; V: TRBV2; J: TRBJ2-7; D: TRBD1; CDR3: CASSEQQGSSYEQYF; DNA: TGTGCCAGCAGTGAACAACAGGGGTCCTCCTACGAGCAGTACTTC
size: NA; V: TRBV6-4; J: TRBJ2-1; D: NA; CDR3: CASSDSGGNNEQFF; DNA: TGTGCCAGCAGTGACTCTGGCGGGAACAATGAGCAGTTCTTC
size: NA; V: TRBV5-1; J: TRBJ2-5; D: TRBD1; CDR3: CASSLAGGETQYF; DNA: TGCGCCAGCAGCTTGGCAGGGGGAGAGACCCAGTACTTC
size: NA; V: TRBV7-3; J: TRBJ2-2; D: NA; CDR3: CASSPQGPVLTGELFF; DNA: TGTGCCAGCAGCCCCCAGGGGCCCGTTCTTACCGGGGAGCTGTTTTTT
size: NA; V: TRBV2; J: TRBJ2-3; D: NA; CDR3: CASIVFDTQYF; DNA: TGTGCCAGCATAGTTTTTGATACGCAGTATTTT
size: NA; V: TRBV27; J: TRBJ2-1; D: NA; CDR3: CASSVGHNNEQFF; DNA: TGTGCCAGCAGTGTGGGACATAACAATGAGCAGTTCTTC
size: few; V: TRBV2; J: TRBJ1-4; D: NA; CDR3: CASSGPTGEKLFF; DNA: TGTGCCAGCAGTGGCCCCACGGGAGAAAAACTGTTTTTT
size: once; V: TRBV19; J: TRBJ2-2; D: NA; CDR3: CASSGGLANTGELFF; DNA: TGTGCCAGTAGTGGGGGCCTCGCGAACACCGGGGAGCTGTTTTTT
size: NA; V: TRBV19; J: TRBJ1-1; D: NA; CDR3: CASQEVMNTEAFF; DNA: TGTGCCAGCCAGGAGGTCATGAACACTGAAGCTTTCTTT
size: once; V: TRBV4-1; J: TRBJ1-1; D: NA; CDR3: CASSQDRVSRNTEAFF; DNA: TGCGCCAGCAGCCAAGATCGGGTCAGCCGGAACACTGAAGCTTTCTTT
size: NA; V: TRBV27; J: TRBJ2-7; D: TRBD2; CDR3: CASSFTQAGGGYEQYF; DNA: TGTGCCAGCAGTTTCACCCAAGCGGGGGGGGGCTACGAGCAGTACTTC
size: NA; V: TRBV5-8; J: TRBJ2-3; D: NA; CDR3: CASSLGVTITDTQYF; DNA: TGTGCCAGCAGCTTGGGAGTCACTATCACAGATACGCAGTATTTT
size: once; V: TRBV28; J: TRBJ2-7; D: NA; CDR3: CASSLTTGFEQYF; DNA: TGTGCCAGCAGTCTAACTACAGGGTTCGAGCAGTACTTC
size: few; V: TRBV7-2; J: TRBJ2-2; D: NA; CDR3: CASSSWVAVPGGELFF; DNA: TGTGCCAGCAGCTCATGGGTAGCGGTGCCCGGCGGGGAGCTGTTTTTT
size: few; V: TRBV5-6; J: TRBJ2-7; D: NA; CDR3: CASSNGNSPYEQYF; DNA: TGTGCCAGCAGCAACGGGAACTCCCCCTACGAGCAGTACTTC
size: NA; V: TRBV4-1; J: TRBJ2-5; D: NA; CDR3: CASSHPSSGGIEEETQYF; DNA: TGCGCCAGCAGCCACCCCTCCTCAGGCGGGATAGAGGAAGAGACCCAGTACTTC
size: NA; V: TRBV5-1; J: TRBJ2-7; D: NA; CDR3: CASSQGTLGEQYF; DNA: TGCGCCAGCAGCCAAGGGACTCTCGGCGAGCAGTACTTC
size: NA; V: TRBV25-1; J: TRBJ2-2; D: NA; CDR3: CASSEYSTGELFF; DNA: TGTGCCAGCAGTGAATACAGCACCGGGGAGCTGTTTTTT
size: NA; V: TRBV27; J: TRBJ2-1; D: TRBD2; CDR3: CASNRVLAGGHNEQFF; DNA: TGTGCCAGCAATCGAGTATTAGCGGGAGGGCACAATGAGCAGTTCTTC
size: NA; V: TRBV6-5; J: TRBJ2-1; D: TRBD2; CDR3: CASSWRGGNEQFF; DNA: TGTGCCAGCAGTTGGAGGGGAGGGAATGAGCAGTTCTTC
size: NA; V: TRBV28; J: TRBJ2-7; D: NA; CDR3: CASSLGGGSYEQYF; DNA: TGTGCCAGCAGTTTAGGGGGCGGCTCCTACGAGCAGTACTTC
size: NA; V: TRBV4-3; J: TRBJ1-1; D: TRBD1; CDR3: CASSQTGVRTEAFF; DNA: TGCGCCAGCAGCCAGACAGGGGTAAGGACTGAAGCTTTCTTT
size: NA; V: TRBV27; J: TRBJ1-4; D: NA; CDR3: CASSLSRGTGNEKLFF; DNA: TGTGCCAGCAGTTTAAGTAGGGGCACGGGTAATGAAAAACTGTTTTTT
size: NA; V: TRBV4-2; J: TRBJ2-7; D: NA; CDR3: CASSQDPRDSYEQYF; DNA: TGTGCCAGCAGCCAAGATCCGCGGGATTCCTACGAGCAGTACTTC